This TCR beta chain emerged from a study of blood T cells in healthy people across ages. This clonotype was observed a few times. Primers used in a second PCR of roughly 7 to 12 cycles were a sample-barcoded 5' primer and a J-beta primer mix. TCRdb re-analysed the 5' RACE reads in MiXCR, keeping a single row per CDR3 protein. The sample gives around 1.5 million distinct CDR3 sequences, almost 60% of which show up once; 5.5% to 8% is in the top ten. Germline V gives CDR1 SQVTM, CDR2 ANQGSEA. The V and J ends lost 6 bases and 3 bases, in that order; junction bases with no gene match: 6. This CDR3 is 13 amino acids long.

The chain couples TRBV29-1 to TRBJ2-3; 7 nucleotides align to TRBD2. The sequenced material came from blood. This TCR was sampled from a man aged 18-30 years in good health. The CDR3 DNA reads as TGCAGCGTCAGGACTAGAGGAACAGATACGCAGTATTTT. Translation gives CSVRTRGTDTQYF.